This TCR beta chain is drawn from a study of CD4+ T cells in melanoma. Clones were read by immunoSEQ multiplex PCR, and TCRdb kept only the in-frame ones, dropping some. The table lists about 120,000 clones, approximately 92% of them singletons. The clonotype was recovered from a human donor with melanoma. The sample taken for sequencing was peripheral blood.

CDR3 sequence reads: CASSQMWASGGIGELFF. The CDR3 DNA sequence: TGCGCCAGCAGTCAAATGTGGGCTAGCGGGGGGATCGGGGAGCTGTTTTTT. The J gene is TRBJ2-2, the V gene TRBV4-3; TRBD2 agrees at 11 bases. This CDR3 spans 17 amino acids. V dropped 6 bases and J dropped 7; count of bases not matched to a gene: 13. Germline V lookup: CDR1 LGHNA, CDR2 YSLEER.